This T cell receptor (beta chain) emerged from a study of T cells in Graves' hyperthyroidism and ophthalmopathy. Study results and caveats: Ophthalmopathy prediction by the model preceded onset by a median approximately 6.1 months. In blood, most of the thyroid clonotypes expanded above 0.001 were also present. Through a model of 13 V-J features, ophthalmopathy was separated from stable hyperthyroidism.

This clonotype was seen at least ten times. Its antigen is unknown. Researchers took RNA transcripts and amplified the TCR beta CDR3 regions from them. RT-PCR in the first round (using the HTBI primer set) targeted the TCR CDR3. MiXCR was run by TCRdb on the multiplex PCR reads, yielding one entry per CDR3 protein. The repertoire consists of 660,000 or so distinct CDR3 sequences, with 40% to 55% occurring once and the leading ten covering less than 9%. CDR3 length: 16 residues. The germline V and J ends were trimmed by 0 bases and 4 bases, with 13 bases remaining between them. Germline assignment: CDR1 LNHNV and CDR2 YYDKDF (reference sequence). Together with thyroid ultrasound, orbital computed tomography, serum thyroxine and TRAb, clinical symptoms were used for diagnoses.

The receptor comes from an adult man with Graves' disease, either hyperthyroidism or ophthalmopathy (not recorded which). The chain is built from TRBV15 and TRBJ1-3, with D possibly TRBD1 on 5 matching bases. The sample comprised peripheral blood or thyroid tissue (not recorded which). DNA of the CDR3: TGTGCCACCAGCAGAGATTTAACAGGCACGGGAAACACCATATATTTT. This sequence encodes CATSRDLTGTGNTIYF.